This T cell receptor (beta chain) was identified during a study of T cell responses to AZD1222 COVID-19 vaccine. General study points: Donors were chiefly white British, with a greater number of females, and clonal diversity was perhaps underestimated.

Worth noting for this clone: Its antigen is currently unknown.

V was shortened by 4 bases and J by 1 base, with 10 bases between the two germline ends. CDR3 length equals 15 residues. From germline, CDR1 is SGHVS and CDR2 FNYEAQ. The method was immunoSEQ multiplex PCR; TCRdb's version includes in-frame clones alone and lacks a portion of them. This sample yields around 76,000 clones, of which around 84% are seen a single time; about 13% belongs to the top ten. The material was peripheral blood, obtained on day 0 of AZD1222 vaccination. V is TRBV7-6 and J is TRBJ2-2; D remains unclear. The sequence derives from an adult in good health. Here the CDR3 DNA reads TGTGCCAGCAGCTCCCCGCTAGTGAACACCGGGGAGCTGTTTTTT. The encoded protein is CASSSPLVNTGELFF.